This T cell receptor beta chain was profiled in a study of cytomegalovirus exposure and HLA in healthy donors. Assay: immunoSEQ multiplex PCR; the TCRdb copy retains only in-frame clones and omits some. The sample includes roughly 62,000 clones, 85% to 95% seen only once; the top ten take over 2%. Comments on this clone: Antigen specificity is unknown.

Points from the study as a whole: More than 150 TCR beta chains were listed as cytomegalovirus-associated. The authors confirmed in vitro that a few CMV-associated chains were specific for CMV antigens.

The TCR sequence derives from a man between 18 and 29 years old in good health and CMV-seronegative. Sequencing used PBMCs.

The CDR3 DNA reads as TGTGCCAGCTTACCCCCAGGGTCGGCGAACACTGAAGCTTTCTTT. Protein product: CASLPPGSANTEAFF. This chain connects TRBV2 to TRBJ1-1; TRBD1 is a possible D gene (5 bases). The CDR3 totals 15 residues. Germline CDR1 and CDR2: SNHLY and FYNNEI. Trimming took off 8 bases at V and 1 base at J, with 17 bases between the two ends. Full variable domain (outside the CDR3, taken from reference TRBV2 and TRBJ1-1): EPEVTQTPSHQVTQMGQEVILRCVPISNHLYFYWYRQILGQKVEFLVSFYNNEISEKSEIFDDQFSVERPDGSNFTLKIRSTKLEDSAMYFCASLPPGSANTEAFFGQGTRLTVV.